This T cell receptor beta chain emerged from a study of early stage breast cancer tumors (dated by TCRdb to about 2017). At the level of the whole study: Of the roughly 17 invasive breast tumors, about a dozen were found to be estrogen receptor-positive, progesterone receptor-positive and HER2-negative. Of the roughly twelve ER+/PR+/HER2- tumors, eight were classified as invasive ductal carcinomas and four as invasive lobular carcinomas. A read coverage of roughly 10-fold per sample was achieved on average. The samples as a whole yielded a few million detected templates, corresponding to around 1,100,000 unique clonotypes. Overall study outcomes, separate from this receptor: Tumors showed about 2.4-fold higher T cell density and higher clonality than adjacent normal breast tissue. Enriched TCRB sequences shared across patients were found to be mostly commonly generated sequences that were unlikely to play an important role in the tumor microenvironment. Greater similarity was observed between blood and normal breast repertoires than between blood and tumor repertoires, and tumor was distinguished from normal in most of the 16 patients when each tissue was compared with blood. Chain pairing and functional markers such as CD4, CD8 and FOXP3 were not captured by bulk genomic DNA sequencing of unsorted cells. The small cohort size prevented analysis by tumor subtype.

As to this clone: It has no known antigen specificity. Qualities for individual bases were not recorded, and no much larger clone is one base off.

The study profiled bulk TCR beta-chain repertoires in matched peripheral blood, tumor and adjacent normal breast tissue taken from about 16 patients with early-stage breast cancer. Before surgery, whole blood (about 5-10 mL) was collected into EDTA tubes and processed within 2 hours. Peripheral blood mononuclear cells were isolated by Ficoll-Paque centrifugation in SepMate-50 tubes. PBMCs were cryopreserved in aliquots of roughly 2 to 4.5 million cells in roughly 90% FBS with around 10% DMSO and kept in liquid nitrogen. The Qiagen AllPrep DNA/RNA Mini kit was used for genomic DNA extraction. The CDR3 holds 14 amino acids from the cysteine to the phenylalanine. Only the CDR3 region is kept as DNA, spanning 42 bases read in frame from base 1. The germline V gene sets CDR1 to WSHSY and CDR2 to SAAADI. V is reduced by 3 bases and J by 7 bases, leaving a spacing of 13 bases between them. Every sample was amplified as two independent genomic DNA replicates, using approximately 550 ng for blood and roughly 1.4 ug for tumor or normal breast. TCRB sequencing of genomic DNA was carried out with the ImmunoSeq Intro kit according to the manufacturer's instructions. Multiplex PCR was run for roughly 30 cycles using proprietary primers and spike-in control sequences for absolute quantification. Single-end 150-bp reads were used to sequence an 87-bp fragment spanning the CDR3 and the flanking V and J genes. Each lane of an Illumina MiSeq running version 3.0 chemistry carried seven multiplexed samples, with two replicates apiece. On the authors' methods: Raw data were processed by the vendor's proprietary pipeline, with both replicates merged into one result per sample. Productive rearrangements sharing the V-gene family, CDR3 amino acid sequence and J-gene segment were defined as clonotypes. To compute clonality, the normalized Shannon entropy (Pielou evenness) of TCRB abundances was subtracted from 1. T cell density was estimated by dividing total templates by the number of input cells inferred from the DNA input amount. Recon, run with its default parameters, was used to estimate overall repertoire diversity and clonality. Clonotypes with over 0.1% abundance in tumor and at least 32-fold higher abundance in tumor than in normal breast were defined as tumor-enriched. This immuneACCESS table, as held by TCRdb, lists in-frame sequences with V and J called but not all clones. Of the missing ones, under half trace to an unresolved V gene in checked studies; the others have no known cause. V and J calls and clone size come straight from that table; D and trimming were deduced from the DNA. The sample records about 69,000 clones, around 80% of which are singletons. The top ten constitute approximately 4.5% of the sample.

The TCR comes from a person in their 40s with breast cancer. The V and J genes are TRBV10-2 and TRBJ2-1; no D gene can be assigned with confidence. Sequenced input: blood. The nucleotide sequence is TGCGCCAGCAGTGACCGAGTTTACAGTAATGAGCAGTTCTTC. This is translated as CASSDRVYSNEQFF.